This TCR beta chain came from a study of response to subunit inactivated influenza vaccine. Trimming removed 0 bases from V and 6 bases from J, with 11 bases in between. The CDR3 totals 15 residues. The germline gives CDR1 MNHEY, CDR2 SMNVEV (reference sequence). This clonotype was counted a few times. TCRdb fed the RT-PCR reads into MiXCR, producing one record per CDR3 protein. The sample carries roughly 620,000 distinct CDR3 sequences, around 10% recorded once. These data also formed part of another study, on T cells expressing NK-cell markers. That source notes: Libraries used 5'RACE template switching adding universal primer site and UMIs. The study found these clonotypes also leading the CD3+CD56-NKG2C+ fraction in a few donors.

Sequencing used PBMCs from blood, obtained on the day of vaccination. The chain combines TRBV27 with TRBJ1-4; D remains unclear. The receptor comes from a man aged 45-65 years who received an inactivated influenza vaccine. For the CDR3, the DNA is TGTGCCAGCAGTTTATCGGTAGGGCTACATGAAAAACTGTTTTTT. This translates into CASSLSVGLHEKLFF.